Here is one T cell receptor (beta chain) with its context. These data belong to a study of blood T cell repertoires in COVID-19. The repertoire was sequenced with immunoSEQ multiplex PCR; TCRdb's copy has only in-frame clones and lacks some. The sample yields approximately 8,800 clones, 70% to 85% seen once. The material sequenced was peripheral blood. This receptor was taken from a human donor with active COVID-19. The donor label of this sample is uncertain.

CDR3 loop: CASSVGVGGDYEQYF. In DNA form, the CDR3 reads TGTGCCAGCAGCGTAGGGGTGGGAGGAGATTACGAGCAGTACTTC. The J gene is TRBJ2-7, the V gene TRBV9; possibly TRBD2 for D (6 bases). The V end was cut by 0 bases, the J end by 4 bases, with 14 bases between. The CDR3 runs to 15 residues. CDR1 and CDR2 (germline): SGDLS, YYNGEE.